The 9 T cell receptor beta chains presented below share a single source sample, sequenced in a study of response to subunit inactivated influenza vaccine. One entry per CDR3 protein, called by TCRdb with MiXCR from the RT-PCR reads. Seen here are a few hundred thousand distinct CDR3 sequences, approximately 11% observed once, and the top ten hold about 12%. The sample here was PBMCs from blood, taken roughly 46 days after vaccination. Receptors originate from a man aged 45-60 years who received an inactivated influenza vaccine.

This clonotype has just a few counts. The V gene is TRBV28, the J gene TRBJ2-3; D possibly corresponds to TRBD1 (6 bases). Germline V gene lookup returns CDR1 MDHEN and CDR2 SYDVKM. CDR3 length equals 17 residues. Trimming removed 2 bases at V and 4 bases at J, with 19 bases between. The CDR3 loop is CASSLSQGFQFPDTQYF. In DNA, the CDR3 is TGTGCCAGCAGTTTAAGTCAGGGGTTCCAATTCCCAGATACGCAGTATTTT.

This clonotype showed up many times. The rearrangement uses TRBV12-3 or TRBV12-4 and TRBJ1-2; D not resolved. The ends were cut back, 2 bases at V and 5 bases at J, with 18 bases in the middle. This CDR3 has 16 residues. This chain's CDR3 is CASSLRGPIDFYGYTF. The CDR3 DNA follows: TGTGCCAGCAGTTTAAGAGGCCCGATCGATTTTTATGGCTACACCTTC.

The V and J genes are TRBV20-1 and TRBJ1-1; D might be TRBD1 (6 bases). The germline V gene has CDR1 DFQATT and CDR2 SNEGSKA (reference sequence). This CDR3 has 13 amino acids. V lost 2 bases and J lost 8, with 15 bases in between. CDR3 sequence reads: CSARRTAAAEAFF. CDR3 nucleotides: TGCAGTGCTAGAAGGACAGCTGCGGCCGAAGCTTTCTTT.

This clonotype has a handful of counts. This chain joins TRBV7-2 and TRBJ2-2; D is unclear. The ends were cut back, 1 base at V and 2 bases at J, with 11 bases in the middle. The germline V gene has CDR1 SGHTA and CDR2 FQGNSA. The CDR3 runs to 16 residues. The CDR3 region is CASSLGSYRNTGELFF. Written as DNA, the CDR3 is TGTGCCAGCAGCTTAGGCAGTTACAGAAACACCGGGGAGCTGTTTTTT.

This clonotype showed up just a few times. The V gene is TRBV24-1, the J gene TRBJ2-6; D not certain. Trimming shortened V by 3 bases and J by 1 base, and 12 bases separated the two germline ends. Germline V gene data show CDR1 as KGHDR and CDR2 as SFDVKD. There are 17 residues in the CDR3. The CDR3 spells CATSDGQLVSGANVLTF. The CDR3 nucleotides are TGTGCCACCAGTGATGGCCAGCTAGTATCTGGGGCCAACGTCCTGACTTTC.

J is TRBJ2-1 and V is TRBV20-1; 8 nucleotides line up with TRBD2. The CDR3 is 15 amino acids. V dropped 1 base and J dropped 7; count of bases not matched to a gene: 9. Germline V lookup: CDR1 DFQATT, CDR2 SNEGSKA (reference sequence). The CDR3 protein is CSARGPGGRFNEQFF. The CDR3 coding sequence is TGCAGTGCTAGAGGACCGGGAGGGAGATTTAATGAGCAGTTCTTC.

The genes are TRBV3-1 and TRBJ1-6, with a tentative D call TRBD1 (5 bases). Germline V gives CDR1 LGHDT, CDR2 YNNKEL (reference sequence). Trimming removed 4 bases at V and 6 bases at J, with 10 bases between. This CDR3 is built from 14 residues. The CDR3 sequence: CASSPQGFNSPLHF. In nucleotides, the CDR3 is TGTGCCAGCAGCCCCCAGGGATTTAATTCACCCCTCCACTTT.

This clonotype appeared a few times. V usage is TRBV10-1 and J usage is TRBJ2-5, with 7 bases lining up with TRBD1. After removal of 5 bases from V and 1 base from J, the junction contained 4 bases not matched to a gene. This CDR3 is built from 14 residues. Germline V CDR1 and CDR2: WNHNN, SYGVQD (reference sequence). The chain's CDR3 is CASSSRDSQETQYF. The CDR3 DNA reads as TGCGCCAGCAGTTCCCGGGACAGCCAAGAGACCCAGTACTTC.

There are a few counts of this clonotype. The V gene is TRBV29-1, the J gene TRBJ2-5; D gene uncertain. CDR1 and CDR2 from the germline V gene are SQVTM and ANQGSEA. V was shortened by 5 bases and J by 5 bases, with 9 bases between the two germline ends. The length of the CDR3 is 11 residues. The CDR3 reads CSVWFGETQYF. CDR3 DNA sequence: TGCAGCGTTTGGTTCGGGGAGACCCAGTACTTC.